This T cell receptor beta chain was obtained from a study of shared clonotypes between healthy human individuals. Produced via immunoSEQ multiplex PCR; TCRdb's table is partial and in-frame only. The table records about 490,000 clones, about 82% of them present only once. Germline loops: CDR1 LGHNA, CDR2 YNFKEQ. Trimming shortened V by 0 bases and J by 5 bases, and 10 bases separated the two germline ends. This CDR3 has 14 amino acids. Sequencing was performed on PBMCs. This clonotype was obtained from a woman in her 40s in good health. Some clones in this sample may be carry-over from other donors' samples. V usage is TRBV4-2 and J usage is TRBJ2-5; the D gene is possibly TRBD2 (6 bases). CDR3 in amino acids: CASSQDPRGETQYF. Here the CDR3 DNA reads TGTGCCAGCAGCCAAGATCCCCGGGGGGAGACCCAGTACTTC.